The rows below give T cell receptor beta chains drawn from one sample of a study of CD8 T cells in Susac syndrome. From the immunoSEQ multiplex PCR reads, TCRdb called clonotypes with MiXCR, one entry per CDR3 protein. The sample lists hundreds of thousands of distinct CDR3 sequences; about 85% were seen once. The sequenced sample was CD8+ T cells from PBMCs. Source of these receptors: a human donor with multiple sclerosis. Each CDR3 is given with its conserved first and last residue. D genes are given only for firm matches. The size of a clone is reported for some rows only, either as once, few or many, or as a class for expanded clones.

j_call: TRBJ1-1
clone_size: .
v_call: TRBV7-9
d_call: .
cdr3_nt: TGTGCCAGCAGCTTGGACCGAACGACCCTAATGAACACTGAAGCTTTCTTT
cdr3_aa: CASSLDRTTLMNTEAFF

j_call: TRBJ1-5
clone_size: .
v_call: TRBV4-1
d_call: .
cdr3_nt: TGCGCCAGCAGCCAAGATATAGGATTCAATCAGCCCCAGCATTTT
cdr3_aa: CASSQDIGFNQPQHF

j_call: TRBJ2-7
clone_size: .
v_call: TRBV20-1
d_call: .
cdr3_nt: TGCAGTGCTAGAGATCTGACTGCGGAGGGCTACGAGCAGTACTTC
cdr3_aa: CSARDLTAEGYEQYF

j_call: TRBJ2-1
clone_size: .
v_call: TRBV6-5
d_call: TRBD2
cdr3_nt: TGTGCCAGCAGTAATCTAGCGGAATACAATGAGCAGTTCTTC
cdr3_aa: CASSNLAEYNEQFF

j_call: TRBJ2-7
clone_size: .
v_call: TRBV29-1
d_call: TRBD2
cdr3_nt: TGCAGCGCTCTCCCCGGGACTAGCGAGTCCTACGAGCAGTACTTC
cdr3_aa: CSALPGTSESYEQYF

j_call: TRBJ2-3
clone_size: .
v_call: TRBV27
d_call: .
cdr3_nt: TGTGCCAGCAGTCTGAGGGTCCAGACAGAAACTAGCACAGATACGCAGTATTTT
cdr3_aa: CASSLRVQTETSTDTQYF

j_call: TRBJ1-2
clone_size: .
v_call: TRBV5-4
d_call: .
cdr3_nt: TGTGCCAGCAGCCCCAGTCATCAGGTACAGGATGGCTACACCTTC
cdr3_aa: CASSPSHQVQDGYTF

j_call: TRBJ2-5
clone_size: .
v_call: TRBV7-8
d_call: TRBD2
cdr3_nt: TGTGCCAGCAGCTTAGTCTCGAATATAGCGGGAGGAGGGGCTGAGACCCAGTACTTC
cdr3_aa: CASSLVSNIAGGGAETQYF

j_call: TRBJ1-1
clone_size: .
v_call: TRBV29-1
d_call: .
cdr3_nt: TGCAGCGGGCTGTGGGGCGGCCCCACCGGTGAAGCTTTCTTT
cdr3_aa: CSGLWGGPTGEAFF

j_call: TRBJ2-7
clone_size: .
v_call: TRBV20-1
d_call: TRBD1
cdr3_nt: TGCAGTGCTAGAGATTTGGCAGGGGGCGAGTACGAGCAGTACTTC
cdr3_aa: CSARDLAGGEYEQYF

j_call: TRBJ1-1
clone_size: .
v_call: TRBV19
d_call: .
cdr3_nt: TGTGCCAGTAGTCCGGGACACAACACTGAAGCTTTCTTT
cdr3_aa: CASSPGHNTEAFF

j_call: TRBJ2-7
clone_size: once
v_call: TRBV14
d_call: TRBD2
cdr3_nt: TGTGCCAGCAGCCAAGACACTAGCGGGTTTCCCGAGCAGTACTTC
cdr3_aa: CASSQDTSGFPEQYF

j_call: TRBJ2-2
clone_size: .
v_call: TRBV27
d_call: TRBD2
cdr3_nt: TGTGCCAGCTCTACCCTAGCGGGAGCCGGGGAGCTGTTTTTT
cdr3_aa: CASSTLAGAGELFF

j_call: TRBJ2-7
clone_size: .
v_call: TRBV7-9
d_call: .
cdr3_nt: TGTGCCAGCAGCTCTAGTTGGGGAAGGGACTCCTCCTACGAGCAGTACTTC
cdr3_aa: CASSSSWGRDSSYEQYF

j_call: TRBJ2-1
clone_size: .
v_call: TRBV5-1
d_call: .
cdr3_nt: TGCGCCAGCAGCTTGTTGGGGGCGCACAATGAGCAGTTCTTC
cdr3_aa: CASSLLGAHNEQFF

j_call: TRBJ1-1
clone_size: .
v_call: TRBV18
d_call: .
cdr3_nt: TGTGCCAGCTCTTCTGAGGACGCACTGAACACTGAAGCTTTCTTT
cdr3_aa: CASSSEDALNTEAFF

j_call: TRBJ1-6
clone_size: .
v_call: TRBV6-5
d_call: .
cdr3_nt: TGTGCCAGCAGTTACGGGCAGTTTAATTCACCCCTCCACTTT
cdr3_aa: CASSYGQFNSPLHF

j_call: TRBJ2-2
clone_size: few
v_call: TRBV4-1
d_call: .
cdr3_nt: TGCGCCAGCAGCCAAGGCGGGGAGCTGTTTTTT
cdr3_aa: CASSQGGELFF

j_call: TRBJ2-5
clone_size: .
v_call: TRBV15
d_call: TRBD2
cdr3_nt: TGTGCCACCAGCAGAGATCGAGGGACTAGCGAAGGGGCCCAGTACTTC
cdr3_aa: CATSRDRGTSEGAQYF

j_call: TRBJ2-5
clone_size: .
v_call: TRBV9
d_call: TRBD2
cdr3_nt: TGTGCCAGCAGCCCTAGCGGGCTAACTTTACAAGAGACCCAGTACTTC
cdr3_aa: CASSPSGLTLQETQYF

j_call: TRBJ2-1
clone_size: .
v_call: TRBV6-1
d_call: TRBD2
cdr3_nt: TGTGCCAGCAGCCCTACTAGCGGGGGTGAGCAGTTCTTC
cdr3_aa: CASSPTSGGEQFF

j_call: TRBJ1-1
clone_size: .
v_call: TRBV10-3
d_call: TRBD1
cdr3_nt: TGTGCCATCAGTGCGACCGGGACAGGGGACATGAACACTGAAGCTTTCTTT
cdr3_aa: CAISATGTGDMNTEAFF

j_call: TRBJ2-7
clone_size: .
v_call: TRBV20-1
d_call: .
cdr3_nt: TGCAGTGCTAGGTCTAGCAGTAGCTCCTACGAGCAGTACTTC
cdr3_aa: CSARSSSSSYEQYF

j_call: TRBJ1-1
clone_size: .
v_call: TRBV27
d_call: .
cdr3_nt: TGTGCCAGCAGTTTAGAGGGAAGGGACACTGAAGCTTTCTTT
cdr3_aa: CASSLEGRDTEAFF

j_call: TRBJ2-3
clone_size: .
v_call: TRBV9
d_call: .
cdr3_nt: TGTGCCAGCAGCCCCTACGGAGATACGCAGTATTTT
cdr3_aa: CASSPYGDTQYF

j_call: TRBJ1-2
clone_size: .
v_call: TRBV12-3/TRBV12-4
d_call: TRBD1
cdr3_nt: TGTGCCAGCAGTTTAGGACAGGGGATGGTTGGCTACACCTTC
cdr3_aa: CASSLGQGMVGYTF

j_call: TRBJ2-5
clone_size: .
v_call: TRBV7-9
d_call: .
cdr3_nt: TGTGCCAGCAGCCCCCGGACAGAAAAAAACCAAGAGACCCAGTACTTC
cdr3_aa: CASSPRTEKNQETQYF

j_call: TRBJ2-5
clone_size: .
v_call: TRBV12-3/TRBV12-4
d_call: .
cdr3_nt: TGTGCCAGCAGTTTTGGGATGGAGACCCAGTACTTC
cdr3_aa: CASSFGMETQYF

j_call: TRBJ2-1
clone_size: .
v_call: TRBV27
d_call: .
cdr3_nt: TGTGCCAGCAGCTTACCGGGACGCAACAATGAGCAGTTCTTC
cdr3_aa: CASSLPGRNNEQFF

j_call: TRBJ2-7
clone_size: .
v_call: TRBV20-1
d_call: TRBD1
cdr3_nt: TGCAGTGCTAGGAGTTGGGACAGGGACCACGAGCAGTACTTC
cdr3_aa: CSARSWDRDHEQYF

j_call: TRBJ1-2
clone_size: .
v_call: TRBV6-1
d_call: .
cdr3_nt: TGTGCCAGCAGCAGCCTTAACTATGGCTACACCTTC
cdr3_aa: CASSSLNYGYTF

j_call: TRBJ2-3
clone_size: .
v_call: TRBV7-2
d_call: .
cdr3_nt: TGTGCCAGCAGCGAGGGACCGACAGATACGCAGTATTTT
cdr3_aa: CASSEGPTDTQYF

j_call: TRBJ2-3
clone_size: .
v_call: TRBV4-1
d_call: .
cdr3_nt: TGCGCCAGCAGCCAAGGGACCCCGGAAGGGGGTACGCAGTATTTT
cdr3_aa: CASSQGTPEGGTQYF

j_call: TRBJ1-3
clone_size: .
v_call: TRBV14
d_call: .
cdr3_nt: TGTGCCAGCAGCCGAGAGGCAGGGAGTGGAAACACCATATATTTT
cdr3_aa: CASSREAGSGNTIYF

j_call: TRBJ2-3
clone_size: .
v_call: TRBV20-1
d_call: TRBD2
cdr3_nt: TGCAGTGCTAGAACCACCGGGACTATCACAGATACGCAGTATTTT
cdr3_aa: CSARTTGTITDTQYF

j_call: TRBJ2-2
clone_size: .
v_call: TRBV19
d_call: TRBD2
cdr3_nt: TGTGCCAGTATTTCCCTCGCTAGCGGGGGGACGAACACCGGGGAGCTGTTTTTT
cdr3_aa: CASISLASGGTNTGELFF

j_call: TRBJ2-7
clone_size: once
v_call: TRBV4-1
d_call: .
cdr3_nt: TGCGCCAGCAGCCAAGAGAGCCTCCGCGAGCAGTACTTC
cdr3_aa: CASSQESLREQYF

j_call: TRBJ2-3
clone_size: .
v_call: TRBV29-1
d_call: .
cdr3_nt: TGCAGCGTCTGGACACCCTCAGGGGATACGCAGTATTTT
cdr3_aa: CSVWTPSGDTQYF

j_call: TRBJ1-2
clone_size: .
v_call: TRBV5-1
d_call: .
cdr3_nt: TGCGCCAGCAGCTTGGGAGAAGTTTTAAGGGATCGAGGCTACACCTTC
cdr3_aa: CASSLGEVLRDRGYTF

j_call: TRBJ1-5
clone_size: .
v_call: TRBV28
d_call: .
cdr3_nt: TGTGCCAGCAGTCCGAAAACCGGGACACATAGCAATCAGCCCCAGCATTTT
cdr3_aa: CASSPKTGTHSNQPQHF

j_call: TRBJ1-5
clone_size: .
v_call: TRBV5-8
d_call: .
cdr3_nt: TGTGCCAGCAGTTATTGGGGGGAAGGAAATCAGCCCCAGCATTTT
cdr3_aa: CASSYWGEGNQPQHF

j_call: TRBJ1-1
clone_size: .
v_call: TRBV6-1
d_call: TRBD1
cdr3_nt: TGTGCCAGCAGGACAGGGGGCTTGGCTGAAGCTTTCTTT
cdr3_aa: CASRTGGLAEAFF